The subject of this entry is one TCR beta chain. What it recognizes is unknown. This sample was taken from a study of CXCR3-negative and CXCR3-positive naive CD8 T cells. Regarding the study as a whole: Much lower diversity was found in memory CD8+ cells, while both naive subsets had comparably high diversity. CXCR3-positive naive cells had more hydrophobic TRB CDR3s than CXCR3-negative naive cells. Naive cells used TRBV-TRBJ genes in much the same way whether CXCR3-negative or CXCR3-positive; memory cells did not.

Germline V lookup: CDR1 SQVTM, CDR2 ANQGSEA. There are 15 residues in the CDR3. Naive CD8+ T cells displayed a CD45RO-CCR7+CD27+CD95- phenotype. Through 5' RACE with UMI labels, the TRB cDNA libraries were prepared. TCRdb re-called the 5' RACE reads; one entry per CDR3 protein, DNA not given. The repertoire table contains 130,000 to 150,000 distinct CDR3 sequences. Sequencing was carried out using naive CXCR3+ CD8+ T cells from blood. Subset described: CD45RO-CCR7+CD27+CD95- naive CD8+ T cells expressing CXCR3 (TNR3+). This sequence joins TRBV29-1 and TRBJ2-1. This clonotype originated in a human donor in good health. Some clones in this sample may be carry-over from other donors' samples. The CDR3 loop reads CSVEGQATFYNEQFF.